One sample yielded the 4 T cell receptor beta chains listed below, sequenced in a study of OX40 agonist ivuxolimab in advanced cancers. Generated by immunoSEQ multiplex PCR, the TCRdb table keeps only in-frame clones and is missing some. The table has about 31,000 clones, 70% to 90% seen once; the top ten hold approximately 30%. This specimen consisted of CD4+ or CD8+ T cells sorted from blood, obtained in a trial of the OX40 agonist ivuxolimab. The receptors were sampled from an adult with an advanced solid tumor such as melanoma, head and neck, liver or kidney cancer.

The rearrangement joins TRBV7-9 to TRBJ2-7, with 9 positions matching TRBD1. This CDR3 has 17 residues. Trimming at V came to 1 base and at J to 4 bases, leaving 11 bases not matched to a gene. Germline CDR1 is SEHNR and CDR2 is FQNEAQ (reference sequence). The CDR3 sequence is CASSLGFGTGGTYEQYF. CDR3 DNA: TGTGCCAGCAGCTTAGGGTTCGGTACAGGGGGCACGTACGAGCAGTACTTC.

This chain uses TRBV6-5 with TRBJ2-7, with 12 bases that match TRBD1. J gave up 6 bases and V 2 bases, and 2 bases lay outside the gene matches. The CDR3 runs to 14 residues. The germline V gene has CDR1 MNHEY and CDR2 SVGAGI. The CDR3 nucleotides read TGTGCCAGCAGTTACGGGACAGGGGGCAGCGAGCAGTACTTC. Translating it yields CASSYGTGGSEQYF.

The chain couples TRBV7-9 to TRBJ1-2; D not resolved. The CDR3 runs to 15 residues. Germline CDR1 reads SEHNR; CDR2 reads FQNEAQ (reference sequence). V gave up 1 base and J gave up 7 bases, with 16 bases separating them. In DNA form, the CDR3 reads TGTGCCAGCAGCTTAGACGACGGCCGGAAGGGTGGCTACACCTTC. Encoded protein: CASSLDDGRKGGYTF.

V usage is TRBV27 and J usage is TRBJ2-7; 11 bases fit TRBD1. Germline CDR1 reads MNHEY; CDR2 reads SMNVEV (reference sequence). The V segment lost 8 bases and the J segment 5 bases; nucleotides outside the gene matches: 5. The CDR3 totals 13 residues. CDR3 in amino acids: CASGDRGYDEQYF. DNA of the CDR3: TGTGCCAGCGGGGACAGGGGGTATGACGAGCAGTACTTC.